Below are 18 T cell receptor beta chains sequenced from a single sample in a study of beta chain features in type 1 diabetes. Every bit of the isolated RNA underwent reverse transcription, so sequencing read expressed TCRB transcripts. The table came from immunoSEQ multiplex PCR; TCRdb's copy has only in-frame clones and leaves some out. The table lists about 340,000 clones, under 8.5% of them singletons. What was sequenced was central memory CD4+ T cells from blood. These TCRs come from a woman aged 18-29 years in good health.

There are a few counts of this clone. The V gene is TRBV28, the J gene TRBJ2-3, with 8 bases matching TRBD2. The V and J ends lost 5 bases and 3 bases, in that order; junction bases with no gene match: 7. This CDR3 comprises 15 residues. The germline V gene has CDR1 MDHEN and CDR2 SYDVKM. The CDR3 DNA reads TGTGCCAGCAGTCTCCCCGGGAGGGGGACAGATACGCAGTATTTT. Its translation is CASSLPGRGTDTQYF.

The gene calls are TRBV2 and TRBJ2-3; a possible D gene is TRBD1 (6 bases). This CDR3 has 12 residues. The V end lost 7 bases, the J end lost 7 bases, and 12 bases lay between the germline ends. The V gene's germline CDR1 is SNHLY and CDR2 FYNNEI. Here the CDR3 reads CASNAQGYTQYF. CDR3 nucleotide sequence: TGTGCCAGCAACGCGCAGGGGTATACGCAGTATTTT.

This chain joins TRBV5-4 and TRBJ2-3; D is unresolved. This CDR3 has 11 amino acids. V was clipped by 10 bases and J by 5 bases, with 11 bases between them. The germline gives CDR1 SGHNT, CDR2 YYREEE (reference sequence). CDR3 residues: CAFSVIDTQYF. The CDR3 nucleotides read TGTGCCTTTTCGGTGATAGATACGCAGTATTTT.

The chain couples TRBV5-1 to TRBJ2-2, with a tentative D call TRBD1 (6 bases). From germline, CDR1 is SGHRS and CDR2 YFSETQ. Trimming cost V 0 bases and J 5 bases, with 14 bases left between them. The CDR3 runs 16 residues. The CDR3 DNA reads as TGCGCCAGCAGCTTGGGACCCGGCCAGGGGACCGGGGAGCTGTTTTTT. Translated, it gives CASSLGPGQGTGELFF.

This clone was found many times. The chain couples TRBV10-2 to TRBJ2-7; 10 positions agree with TRBD2. This CDR3 spans 15 amino acids. CDR1 and CDR2 from the germline V gene are WSHSY and SAAADI. After removal of 5 bases from V and 4 bases from J, the junction contained 8 bases not matched to a gene. The CDR3 loop is CASSYSGRADYEQYF. The CDR3 DNA reads as TGCGCCAGCAGTTACAGCGGGAGGGCTGATTACGAGCAGTACTTC.

The chain links TRBV4-1 to TRBJ2-3, with D perhaps given as TRBD1 or TRBD2 (5 bases each). The CDR3 contains 14 residues. Between the trimmed V and J ends, which lost 0 bases and 14 bases, there was a span of 18 bases. Per the germline V gene, CDR1 is MGHRA and CDR2 is YSYEKL. CDR3 DNA: TGCGCCAGCAGCCAAGACAGTCTCTGGGGGTTCCGGTATTTT. Translating it yields CASSQDSLWGFRYF.

V usage is TRBV21-1 and J usage is TRBJ2-5; TRBD1 reflects the table's D call only, with no check against the DNA. TRBV21-1 is shown as a pseudogene. The CDR3 contains 17 residues. In nucleotides, the CDR3 is TGTGCCAGCAGGTGCCTTTTGAAGACAGGGTTGAAGGAGACCCAGTACTTC. The encoded protein is CASRCLLKTGLKETQYF.

This clone came up many times. The V and J genes are TRBV6-1 and TRBJ2-1; no clear D gene. CDR1 is MNHNS and CDR2 is SASEGT in the germline V gene. The CDR3 contains 11 residues. Trimming stripped 6 bases from V and 4 bases from J, with 4 bases between. The CDR3 is CASRGYNEQFF. In nucleotides, the CDR3 is TGTGCCAGCAGGGGGTACAATGAGCAGTTCTTC.

The chain combines TRBV5-1 with TRBJ2-2; tentative D call: TRBD1 (5 bases). Trimming cost V 3 bases and J 0 bases, with 9 bases left between them. The germline V gene has CDR1 SGHRS and CDR2 YFSETQ. This CDR3 comprises 15 residues. CDR3: CASSYGHANTGELFF. The CDR3 DNA follows: TGCGCCAGCAGCTACGGACACGCGAACACCGGGGAGCTGTTTTTT.

This clone appeared a few times. The chain recombines TRBV11-1 with TRBJ2-3; no definite D call. The CDR3 has 12 residues. Per germline, CDR1 SGHAT and CDR2 FQDESV (reference sequence). Trimming left V 5 bases short and J 4 bases short, with 7 bases between. The CDR3 nucleotides are TGTGCCAGCAGCCGAGGCGCAGATACGCAGTATTTT. Amino acids: CASSRGADTQYF.

The rearrangement uses TRBV15 and TRBJ2-1; D might be TRBD2 (6 bases). The V end lost 0 bases, the J end lost 5 bases, and 20 bases lay between the germline ends. The CDR3 sequence is 18 residues long. Germline V gives CDR1 LNHNV, CDR2 YYDKDF (reference sequence). CDR3 in amino acids: CATSRDLHRGWDNNEQFF. CDR3 nucleotide sequence: TGTGCCACCAGCAGAGATCTTCACCGGGGGTGGGATAACAATGAGCAGTTCTTC.

The sample holds a few counts of this clone. CDR3 DNA: TGTGCCAGCGGAACCGGGACAGGGGATAGGGAGCAGTACTTC. This sequence encodes CASGTGTGDREQYF. This chain joins TRBV27 and TRBJ2-7; 10 nucleotides line up with TRBD1. Germline CDR1 is MNHEY and CDR2 is SMNVEV (reference sequence). V shed 8 bases and J 7 bases; nucleotides not matched to a gene: 11. The CDR3 runs 14 residues.

This sequence joins TRBV5-4 and TRBJ2-5; a possible D gene is TRBD2 (5 bases). The CDR3 runs 12 residues. Germline values: CDR1 SGHNT, CDR2 YYREEE (reference sequence). Trimming took 5 bases from V and 4 from J, leaving 9 bases between them. DNA of the CDR3: TGTGCCAGCAGTCGGCTAGCAGAGACCCAGTACTTC. It specifies CASSRLAETQYF. Supplemented by reference TRBV5-4 and TRBJ2-5, the full variable domain reads ETGVTQSPTHLIKTRGQQVTLRCSSQSGHNTVSWYQQALGQGPQFIFQYYREEENGRGNFPPRFSGLQFPNYSSELNVNALELDDSALYLCASSRLAETQYFGPGTRLLVL.

The chain couples TRBV6-1 to TRBJ2-3; TRBD2 matches at 7 bases. The CDR3 sequence is 15 residues long. V lost 7 bases and J lost 6; bases outside the gene matches: 13. Germline CDR1 MNHNS, CDR2 SASEGT. The CDR3: CASNRIAGLSDTQYF. The DNA for the CDR3 is TGTGCCAGCAATCGAATAGCGGGCCTGTCCGATACGCAGTATTTT.

This clone appeared a few times. This chain joins TRBV2 and TRBJ2-2; D gene unclear. Germline V lookup: CDR1 SNHLY, CDR2 FYNNEI. Deletions cut 3 bases from V and 7 bases from J, with 6 bases between. This CDR3 spans 12 amino acids. CDR3 DNA sequence: TGTGCCAGCAGTGACGACCTCGGGGAGCTGTTTTTT. This encodes CASSDDLGELFF.

This chain connects TRBV5-4 to TRBJ1-2; TRBD1 matches at 9 bases. V was pared by 3 bases and J by 2 bases, with 5 bases of the junction left unmatched. CDR1 SGHNT and CDR2 YYREEE come from the germline V gene (reference sequence). The CDR3 totals 15 residues. The DNA for the CDR3 is TGTGCCAGCAGCTCCAACAGGGGGCTCAACTATGGCTACACCTTC. Its translation: CASSSNRGLNYGYTF. The full variable domain, its missing parts supplied by reference TRBV5-4 and TRBJ1-2, is ETGVTQSPTHLIKTRGQQVTLRCSSQSGHNTVSWYQQALGQGPQFIFQYYREEENGRGNFPPRFSGLQFPNYSSELNVNALELDDSALYLCASSSNRGLNYGYTFGSGTRLTVV.

The rearrangement uses TRBV29-1 and TRBJ2-3, with 9 positions matching TRBD2. This CDR3 is built from 12 residues. Germline loops: CDR1 SQVTM, CDR2 ANQGSEA. J was trimmed by 14 bases and V by 7 bases; bases with no gene match: 13. CDR3 sequence (DNA): TGCAGCGCCCTGCGGGAGGGGGGAGTTGGGTATTTT. This encodes CSALREGGVGYF.

V usage is TRBV15 and J usage is TRBJ2-7; the D gene is possibly TRBD1 (6 bases). The CDR3 consists of 11 residues. Between the trimmed V and J ends, which lost 2 bases and 8 bases, there was a span of 7 bases. The V gene's germline CDR1 is LNHNV and CDR2 YYDKDF (reference sequence). The DNA of the CDR3 is TGTGCCACCAGCAGAACAGGGCAGCAGTACTTC. Translated: CATSRTGQQYF.